This is a list of T cell receptor beta chains from one sample in a study of blood T cell repertoires in COVID-19. The assay was immunoSEQ multiplex PCR, and TCRdb's table has in-frame clones only and misses some. The sample shows around 380,000 clones, around 87% of them seen only once. The sequenced sample consisted of PBMCs or T cells enriched from blood (not recorded which). These receptors were collected from a man aged 25 to 45 who had recovered from COVID-19. Both conserved end residues are part of each CDR3. Each record gives: clone size, J gene, D gene, V gene, CDR3 DNA, CDR3 protein. D genes are given only for firm matches. For some rows the clone size is stated as once, few or many, or as a class when expanded; others skip it.

abundance: few
j_gene: TRBJ2-3
d_gene: TRBD1
v_gene: TRBV4-1
CDR3nt: TGCGCCAGCAGCCAAGATCTAGCGACAGGGGGCACAGATACGCAGTATTTT
CDR3aa: CASSQDLATGGTDTQYF

abundance: NA
j_gene: TRBJ1-1
d_gene: NA
v_gene: TRBV7-8
CDR3nt: TGTGCCAGCAGCTTACGCGCCCTCTCGAACACTGAAGCTTTCTTT
CDR3aa: CASSLRALSNTEAFF

abundance: NA
j_gene: TRBJ1-2
d_gene: NA
v_gene: TRBV4-1
CDR3nt: TGCGCCAGCAGCCAAGTTGGGGGAAACTTTGGGGGCCGTTATGGCTACACCTTC
CDR3aa: CASSQVGGNFGGRYGYTF

abundance: NA
j_gene: TRBJ2-5
d_gene: TRBD1
v_gene: TRBV19
CDR3nt: TGTGCCAGTAGTAGGTCAGGGGGCATGGAGACCCAGTACTTC
CDR3aa: CASSRSGGMETQYF

abundance: NA
j_gene: TRBJ1-1
d_gene: NA
v_gene: TRBV10-3
CDR3nt: TGTGCCATCTCAGACATGAACACTGAAGCTTTCTTT
CDR3aa: CAISDMNTEAFF

abundance: NA
j_gene: TRBJ1-1
d_gene: NA
v_gene: TRBV7-8
CDR3nt: TGTGCCAGCAGCCGGGGGCAGGGAATTGCTTTCTTT
CDR3aa: CASSRGQGIAFF

abundance: NA
j_gene: TRBJ1-1
d_gene: NA
v_gene: TRBV28
CDR3nt: TGTGCCAGCACCCTGGGGGGGCTGGGCACTGAAGCTTTCTTT
CDR3aa: CASTLGGLGTEAFF

abundance: NA
j_gene: TRBJ2-1
d_gene: TRBD2
v_gene: TRBV7-2
CDR3nt: TGTGCCAGCAGCCTCGGACTAGTTGGCGATGAGCAGTTCTTC
CDR3aa: CASSLGLVGDEQFF

abundance: NA
j_gene: TRBJ2-3
d_gene: NA
v_gene: TRBV5-1
CDR3nt: TGCGCCAGCAGCTTGGAGGGGAAGATCACAGATACGCAGTATTTT
CDR3aa: CASSLEGKITDTQYF

abundance: NA
j_gene: TRBJ1-2
d_gene: NA
v_gene: TRBV4-2
CDR3nt: TGTGCCAGCAGCCAAGAAGACAGGATTTACTATGGCTACACCTTC
CDR3aa: CASSQEDRIYYGYTF

abundance: NA
j_gene: TRBJ1-1
d_gene: TRBD1
v_gene: TRBV18
CDR3nt: TGTGCCAGCTCCCCGGCCGAGGGGGCGAACACTGAAGCTTTCTTT
CDR3aa: CASSPAEGANTEAFF

abundance: NA
j_gene: TRBJ2-1
d_gene: NA
v_gene: TRBV5-6
CDR3nt: TGTGCCAGCAGCTTGGGTCAGGAGGTGTTCAATGAGCAGTTCTTC
CDR3aa: CASSLGQEVFNEQFF

abundance: NA
j_gene: TRBJ2-7
d_gene: NA
v_gene: TRBV30
CDR3nt: TGTGCCTGGAACCCCACCGGGGGCTCCTACGAGCAGTACTTC
CDR3aa: CAWNPTGGSYEQYF

abundance: NA
j_gene: TRBJ1-3
d_gene: TRBD1
v_gene: TRBV13
CDR3nt: TGTGCCAGCAGCGACAGGGGCGTGGCTGGAAACACCATATATTTT
CDR3aa: CASSDRGVAGNTIYF

abundance: NA
j_gene: TRBJ1-1
d_gene: TRBD1
v_gene: TRBV4-1
CDR3nt: TGCGCCAGCAGCCAATACGGGACAGCGGACACTGAAGCTTTCTTT
CDR3aa: CASSQYGTADTEAFF

abundance: NA
j_gene: TRBJ1-3
d_gene: TRBD1
v_gene: TRBV27
CDR3nt: TGTGCCAGCAGCGGGACAGGGCAAGGAAACACCATATATTTT
CDR3aa: CASSGTGQGNTIYF

abundance: NA
j_gene: TRBJ1-4
d_gene: TRBD1
v_gene: TRBV7-2
CDR3nt: TGTGCCAGCAGCACCCGGACAGGAGCTAATGAAAAACTGTTTTTT
CDR3aa: CASSTRTGANEKLFF

abundance: NA
j_gene: TRBJ1-2
d_gene: TRBD1
v_gene: TRBV7-9
CDR3nt: TGTGCCAGCAGCTCTCGGGGACAGCAACCTGCTGGCTACACCTTC
CDR3aa: CASSSRGQQPAGYTF

abundance: many
j_gene: TRBJ1-1
d_gene: NA
v_gene: TRBV7-2
CDR3nt: TGTGCCAGCAGCTTAGAGGGGATGAACACTGAAGCTTTCTTT
CDR3aa: CASSLEGMNTEAFF

abundance: NA
j_gene: TRBJ1-6
d_gene: NA
v_gene: TRBV6-5
CDR3nt: TGTGCCAGCAGTTACTCAGGGCAGGGCTCTTCACCCCTCCACTTT
CDR3aa: CASSYSGQGSSPLHF

abundance: NA
j_gene: TRBJ2-1
d_gene: NA
v_gene: TRBV7-8
CDR3nt: TGTGCCAGCAGCTCCCCCATGTCTAGTAATGAGCAGTTCTTC
CDR3aa: CASSSPMSSNEQFF

abundance: NA
j_gene: TRBJ1-1
d_gene: NA
v_gene: TRBV6-1
CDR3nt: TGTGCCAGCAGTGACCACAGGCCGGACCCTGAAGCTTTCTTT
CDR3aa: CASSDHRPDPEAFF

abundance: NA
j_gene: TRBJ1-4
d_gene: NA
v_gene: TRBV27
CDR3nt: TGTGCCAGCACCTCTCCCCGGACTAATGAAAAACTGTTTTTT
CDR3aa: CASTSPRTNEKLFF

abundance: NA
j_gene: TRBJ1-2
d_gene: NA
v_gene: TRBV30
CDR3nt: TGTGCCTGGGGGAGAGAGGGTAACTATGGCTACACCTTC
CDR3aa: CAWGREGNYGYTF

abundance: NA
j_gene: TRBJ1-6
d_gene: NA
v_gene: TRBV9
CDR3nt: TGTGCCAGCAGCGCGAGCGGGACATTACCCTATAATTCACCCCTCCACTTT
CDR3aa: CASSASGTLPYNSPLHF

abundance: once
j_gene: TRBJ1-2
d_gene: NA
v_gene: TRBV6-5
CDR3nt: TGTGCCACCCACGGGGGGTTCGGCAGTTATGGCTACACCTTC
CDR3aa: CATHGGFGSYGYTF

abundance: NA
j_gene: TRBJ1-5
d_gene: TRBD1
v_gene: TRBV30
CDR3nt: TGTGCCTGGAGTGGTGACAGGGTGGTGGTGGGCAATCAGCCCCAGCATTTT
CDR3aa: CAWSGDRVVVGNQPQHF

abundance: NA
j_gene: TRBJ2-7
d_gene: NA
v_gene: TRBV7-2
CDR3nt: TGTGCCAGCTCCTTCGAGGTTCCCTACGAGCAGTACTTC
CDR3aa: CASSFEVPYEQYF

abundance: NA
j_gene: TRBJ2-2
d_gene: NA
v_gene: TRBV6-1
CDR3nt: TGTGCCAGCAGTGAATTCGGAGGAGCCGGGGAGCTGTTTTTT
CDR3aa: CASSEFGGAGELFF

abundance: NA
j_gene: TRBJ1-5
d_gene: NA
v_gene: TRBV3-1/TRBV3-2
CDR3nt: TGTGCCAGCAGCCCGACCGGGATCCAGCCCCAGCATTTT
CDR3aa: CASSPTGIQPQHF

abundance: once
j_gene: TRBJ2-7
d_gene: NA
v_gene: TRBV5-1
CDR3nt: TGCGCCAGCAGCTTCGGGGAAGAGGCCGAGCAGTACTTC
CDR3aa: CASSFGEEAEQYF

abundance: NA
j_gene: TRBJ1-6
d_gene: TRBD1
v_gene: TRBV11-2
CDR3nt: TGTGCCAGCAGCGCCCGGGACAGTGATAATTCACCCCTCCACTTT
CDR3aa: CASSARDSDNSPLHF

abundance: NA
j_gene: TRBJ1-5
d_gene: NA
v_gene: TRBV6-6
CDR3nt: TGTGCCAGCAGCCCAAGGGGGGGAGTTAATCAGCCCCAGCATTTT
CDR3aa: CASSPRGGVNQPQHF

abundance: NA
j_gene: TRBJ1-4
d_gene: TRBD1
v_gene: TRBV2
CDR3nt: TGTGCCAGCAGTAAGGACAGGGTAGGAGAAAAACTGTTTTTT
CDR3aa: CASSKDRVGEKLFF

abundance: NA
j_gene: TRBJ2-1
d_gene: TRBD2
v_gene: TRBV3-1/TRBV3-2
CDR3nt: TGTGCCAGCAGCCACCCCGGGGGGGCCCTCAATGAGCAGTTCTTC
CDR3aa: CASSHPGGALNEQFF

abundance: NA
j_gene: TRBJ2-1
d_gene: NA
v_gene: TRBV14
CDR3nt: TGTGCCAGCAGCCCCCTCTTACAGGGATGGAATGAGCAGTTCTTC
CDR3aa: CASSPLLQGWNEQFF

abundance: NA
j_gene: TRBJ2-2
d_gene: TRBD1
v_gene: TRBV5-5
CDR3nt: TGTGCCAGCAGCTCGACCGGGACAGTCAACACCGGGGAGCTGTTTTTT
CDR3aa: CASSSTGTVNTGELFF

abundance: NA
j_gene: TRBJ1-3
d_gene: NA
v_gene: TRBV6-1
CDR3nt: TGTGCCAGCAGTGATAGGTCAACAAAGGGGAACACCATATATTTT
CDR3aa: CASSDRSTKGNTIYF

abundance: NA
j_gene: TRBJ2-7
d_gene: NA
v_gene: TRBV30
CDR3nt: TGTGCCTGGAGCGAGGGGGGGTACGAGCAGTACTTC
CDR3aa: CAWSEGGYEQYF

abundance: once
j_gene: TRBJ1-5
d_gene: TRBD1
v_gene: TRBV3-1/TRBV3-2
CDR3nt: TGTGCCAGCAGCCAAGGGTGGGACAGGGGGAGGCAGCCCCAGCATTTT
CDR3aa: CASSQGWDRGRQPQHF

abundance: NA
j_gene: TRBJ1-2
d_gene: NA
v_gene: TRBV14
CDR3nt: TGTGCCAGCAGCCAAGACAGGGGCCATGGCTACACCTTC
CDR3aa: CASSQDRGHGYTF

abundance: NA
j_gene: TRBJ2-3
d_gene: TRBD2
v_gene: TRBV7-9
CDR3nt: TGTGCCAGCGTGGTAGCGGGGAGCACAGATACGCAGTATTTT
CDR3aa: CASVVAGSTDTQYF

abundance: NA
j_gene: TRBJ2-7
d_gene: TRBD1
v_gene: TRBV6-5
CDR3nt: TGTGCCAGCAGTTACTCGGGACAGGGGATCTACGAGCAGTACTTC
CDR3aa: CASSYSGQGIYEQYF

abundance: NA
j_gene: TRBJ2-1
d_gene: TRBD2
v_gene: TRBV24-1
CDR3nt: TGTGCCACCAGTGGGGCGGGGGGCCCCGCGGAGCAGTTCTTC
CDR3aa: CATSGAGGPAEQFF

abundance: NA
j_gene: TRBJ1-6
d_gene: TRBD1
v_gene: TRBV6-5
CDR3nt: TGTGCCAGCAGCGTTACGGACAGGGCGCCACCCCTCCACTTT
CDR3aa: CASSVTDRAPPLHF

abundance: NA
j_gene: TRBJ2-5
d_gene: NA
v_gene: TRBV7-2
CDR3nt: TGTGCCAGCAGCTTAAGCTTCCAAGAGACCCAGTACTTC
CDR3aa: CASSLSFQETQYF

abundance: NA
j_gene: TRBJ1-4
d_gene: NA
v_gene: TRBV3-1/TRBV3-2
CDR3nt: TGTGCCAGCAGCCAAGAGATGTCCCAGTTTTTTAATGAAAAACTGTTTTTT
CDR3aa: CASSQEMSQFFNEKLFF

abundance: NA
j_gene: TRBJ2-7
d_gene: NA
v_gene: TRBV2
CDR3nt: TGTGCCAGCATGGCGGGGCTGAACGAGCAGTACTTC
CDR3aa: CASMAGLNEQYF

abundance: NA
j_gene: TRBJ1-4
d_gene: NA
v_gene: TRBV7-2
CDR3nt: TGTGCCAGCAGCTTAGCCGGGAACTCAGGAGAAAAACTGTTTTTT
CDR3aa: CASSLAGNSGEKLFF

abundance: few
j_gene: TRBJ1-1
d_gene: NA
v_gene: TRBV6-1
CDR3nt: TGTGCCAGCAGTGACGACCCTGCGGGGCCCTCTGAAGCTTTCTTT
CDR3aa: CASSDDPAGPSEAFF

abundance: NA
j_gene: TRBJ1-1
d_gene: NA
v_gene: TRBV19
CDR3nt: TGTGCCAGTAGTAGCGGCGTGAACACTGAAGCTTTCTTT
CDR3aa: CASSSGVNTEAFF

abundance: NA
j_gene: TRBJ2-2
d_gene: TRBD1
v_gene: TRBV6-5
CDR3nt: TGTGCCAGCAGGGGGGCAGGGGGTAGGACCGGGGAGCTGTTTTTT
CDR3aa: CASRGAGGRTGELFF

abundance: NA
j_gene: TRBJ1-2
d_gene: TRBD1
v_gene: TRBV5-1
CDR3nt: TGCGCCAGCAGCTTAAATCCTGGACAGGTTGGGTTTTATGGCTACACCTTC
CDR3aa: CASSLNPGQVGFYGYTF

abundance: NA
j_gene: TRBJ2-5
d_gene: NA
v_gene: TRBV6-5
CDR3nt: TGTGCCAGCAGCCCCCGAGGGCTTGGCGGAGAGACCCAGTACTTC
CDR3aa: CASSPRGLGGETQYF

abundance: NA
j_gene: TRBJ1-2
d_gene: NA
v_gene: TRBV5-4
CDR3nt: TGTGCCAGCCTCGAGCAGGGGTTAGACTATGGCTACACCTTC
CDR3aa: CASLEQGLDYGYTF

abundance: NA
j_gene: TRBJ1-2
d_gene: TRBD1
v_gene: TRBV23-1
CDR3nt: TGCGCCAGCAGTCATCGGACAGGGTATGGCTACACCTTC
CDR3aa: CASSHRTGYGYTF

abundance: NA
j_gene: TRBJ2-3
d_gene: TRBD2
v_gene: TRBV19
CDR3nt: TGTGCCAGCGCGACTAGCGGGGTGAGCACAGATACGCAGTATTTT
CDR3aa: CASATSGVSTDTQYF

abundance: NA
j_gene: TRBJ1-5
d_gene: TRBD1
v_gene: TRBV18
CDR3nt: TGTGCCAGCTCACCCTGGACAGGGGGCAATCAGCCCCAGCATTTT
CDR3aa: CASSPWTGGNQPQHF